The rows below give T cell receptor beta chains drawn from one sample of a study of shared clonotypes between healthy human individuals. Produced via immunoSEQ multiplex PCR; TCRdb's table is partial and in-frame only. Here the sample spans approximately 2,000,000 clones, around 92% being singletons. The material sequenced was naive CD4+ T cells from PBMCs. The receptor set was obtained from a man aged 18 to 29 in good health. Some clones in this sample may be carry-over from other donors' samples. Each CDR3 is given with its conserved first and last residue. The order of the fields is V gene, J gene, D gene, clone size, CDR3 DNA, CDR3 protein. D genes are given only for firm matches. Expanded clones are given a class, and other clones once, few, many or no size at all.

v_gene: TRBV10-3; j_gene: TRBJ1-2; d_gene: TRBD1; abundance: NA; CDR3nt: TGTGCCATCATGCTTTCCGGGACAGGGGGCGATGGCTACACCTTC; CDR3aa: CAIMLSGTGGDGYTF
v_gene: TRBV18; j_gene: TRBJ2-5; d_gene: NA; abundance: NA; CDR3nt: TGTGCCAGCTCACCATCCGGGGAAGAGACCCAGTACTTC; CDR3aa: CASSPSGEETQYF
v_gene: TRBV2; j_gene: TRBJ2-2; d_gene: NA; abundance: NA; CDR3nt: TGTGCCAGCAGTGAACAGGGACCCGCGAACACCGGGGAGCTGTTTTTT; CDR3aa: CASSEQGPANTGELFF
v_gene: TRBV2; j_gene: TRBJ2-5; d_gene: NA; abundance: NA; CDR3nt: TGTGCCAGCGAGACCGGGCCCCAACAAGAGACCCAGTACTTC; CDR3aa: CASETGPQQETQYF
v_gene: TRBV6-5; j_gene: TRBJ2-1; d_gene: TRBD2; abundance: NA; CDR3nt: TGTGCCAGCAGGCTTGCGGGGGGCAGTTACAATGAGCAGTTCTTC; CDR3aa: CASRLAGGSYNEQFF
v_gene: TRBV19; j_gene: TRBJ2-1; d_gene: TRBD2; abundance: NA; CDR3nt: TGTGCCAGTAGTACCACGGGACTAGCGGGAGGTCCCTACAATGAGCAGTTCTTC; CDR3aa: CASSTTGLAGGPYNEQFF
v_gene: TRBV7-2; j_gene: TRBJ2-7; d_gene: NA; abundance: NA; CDR3nt: TGTGCCAGCAGCCACCAAACGAGGGAGCAGTACTTC; CDR3aa: CASSHQTREQYF
v_gene: TRBV5-6; j_gene: TRBJ2-3; d_gene: NA; abundance: NA; CDR3nt: TGTGCCAGCAGCTTATTGCTAGCGCAGTCTGCAGATACGCAGTATTTT; CDR3aa: CASSLLLAQSADTQYF
v_gene: TRBV5-4; j_gene: TRBJ2-7; d_gene: NA; abundance: NA; CDR3nt: TGTGCCAGCAGCTTGTATTCGCACTACGAGCAGTACTTC; CDR3aa: CASSLYSHYEQYF
v_gene: TRBV27; j_gene: TRBJ2-6; d_gene: TRBD2; abundance: NA; CDR3nt: TGTGCCAGCAGTTTCGGGGCGGGAGCCGGGGCCAACGTCCTGACTTTC; CDR3aa: CASSFGAGAGANVLTF
v_gene: TRBV9; j_gene: TRBJ2-1; d_gene: TRBD2; abundance: NA; CDR3nt: TGTGCCAGCAGCGGGTTAGCGGGAGGCTCCTACAATGAGCAGTTCTTC; CDR3aa: CASSGLAGGSYNEQFF
v_gene: TRBV5-1; j_gene: TRBJ1-1; d_gene: NA; abundance: NA; CDR3nt: TGCGCCAGCAGCATACTCCCAACGAATGGTGAAGCTTTCTTT; CDR3aa: CASSILPTNGEAFF
v_gene: TRBV28; j_gene: TRBJ2-3; d_gene: NA; abundance: NA; CDR3nt: TGTGCCAGCAGTCCTACAAGCGCGAGCACAGATACGCAGTATTTT; CDR3aa: CASSPTSASTDTQYF
v_gene: TRBV19; j_gene: TRBJ2-3; d_gene: NA; abundance: once; CDR3nt: TGTGCCAGTAGGGGGATCCGGGATACGCAGTATTTT; CDR3aa: CASRGIRDTQYF
v_gene: TRBV5-4; j_gene: TRBJ1-1; d_gene: TRBD1; abundance: NA; CDR3nt: TGTGCCAGCAGCTCCCCCCGGGACAGTCATGGGTCCCTAAACACTGAAGCTTTCTTT; CDR3aa: CASSSPRDSHGSLNTEAFF
v_gene: TRBV2; j_gene: TRBJ1-5; d_gene: TRBD1; abundance: NA; CDR3nt: TGTGCCAGCAGCCGGGACAGGGGGCGCGAACAGCCCCAGCATTTT; CDR3aa: CASSRDRGREQPQHF
v_gene: TRBV5-1; j_gene: TRBJ2-5; d_gene: NA; abundance: NA; CDR3nt: TGCGCCAGCAGCTTGGACTTTGGAGAGACCCAGTACTTC; CDR3aa: CASSLDFGETQYF
v_gene: TRBV6-6; j_gene: TRBJ1-2; d_gene: NA; abundance: NA; CDR3nt: TGTGCCAGCAGTTACCCCAGGGAGAACTATGGCTACACCTTC; CDR3aa: CASSYPRENYGYTF
v_gene: TRBV5-1; j_gene: TRBJ2-7; d_gene: TRBD1; abundance: NA; CDR3nt: TGCGCCAGCAGCTTAGGGACAGTAGCCTACGAGCAGTACTTC; CDR3aa: CASSLGTVAYEQYF
v_gene: TRBV7-3; j_gene: TRBJ2-1; d_gene: NA; abundance: NA; CDR3nt: TGTGCCAGCAGCTTAAGGGAGCAGACCGAGCAGTTCTTC; CDR3aa: CASSLREQTEQFF
v_gene: TRBV27; j_gene: TRBJ1-4; d_gene: NA; abundance: NA; CDR3nt: TGTGCCAGCAGTTTCAAAGAGGGGGATGAAAAACTGTTTTTT; CDR3aa: CASSFKEGDEKLFF
v_gene: TRBV29-1; j_gene: TRBJ2-5; d_gene: NA; abundance: NA; CDR3nt: TGCAGCGTTGAAGATCAAGGGGAGACCCAGTACTTC; CDR3aa: CSVEDQGETQYF
v_gene: TRBV9; j_gene: TRBJ2-7; d_gene: TRBD1; abundance: NA; CDR3nt: TGTGCCAGCAGCCAACGGGACAGCTCCTACGAGCAGTACTTC; CDR3aa: CASSQRDSSYEQYF
v_gene: TRBV4-2; j_gene: TRBJ2-3; d_gene: NA; abundance: NA; CDR3nt: TGTGCCAGCAGCCAAGGGAACACAGATACGCAGTATTTT; CDR3aa: CASSQGNTDTQYF
v_gene: TRBV30; j_gene: TRBJ2-5; d_gene: TRBD1; abundance: NA; CDR3nt: TGTGCCTGGAGTCGAGGGACAGGGTATGAGGAGACCCAGTACTTC; CDR3aa: CAWSRGTGYEETQYF
v_gene: TRBV27; j_gene: TRBJ2-1; d_gene: TRBD1; abundance: NA; CDR3nt: TGTGCCAGCAGTTTACGACAGGGGGCGAACAATGAGCAGTTCTTC; CDR3aa: CASSLRQGANNEQFF
v_gene: TRBV6-6; j_gene: TRBJ1-5; d_gene: NA; abundance: NA; CDR3nt: TGTGCCAGCAGTTATACCCGTAGCAATCAGCCCCAGCATTTT; CDR3aa: CASSYTRSNQPQHF
v_gene: TRBV28; j_gene: TRBJ2-7; d_gene: NA; abundance: NA; CDR3nt: TGTGCCAGCAGTTTATATCCCTTCATGACTCCCTACGAGCAGTACTTC; CDR3aa: CASSLYPFMTPYEQYF
v_gene: TRBV19; j_gene: TRBJ1-2; d_gene: TRBD1; abundance: NA; CDR3nt: TGTGCCAGTAGCCCTCAGGGGGCTGTCTATGGCTACACCTTC; CDR3aa: CASSPQGAVYGYTF
v_gene: TRBV7-2; j_gene: TRBJ2-2; d_gene: NA; abundance: NA; CDR3nt: TGTGCCAGCAGCTTGAAATCTAACACCGGGGAGCTGTTTTTT; CDR3aa: CASSLKSNTGELFF